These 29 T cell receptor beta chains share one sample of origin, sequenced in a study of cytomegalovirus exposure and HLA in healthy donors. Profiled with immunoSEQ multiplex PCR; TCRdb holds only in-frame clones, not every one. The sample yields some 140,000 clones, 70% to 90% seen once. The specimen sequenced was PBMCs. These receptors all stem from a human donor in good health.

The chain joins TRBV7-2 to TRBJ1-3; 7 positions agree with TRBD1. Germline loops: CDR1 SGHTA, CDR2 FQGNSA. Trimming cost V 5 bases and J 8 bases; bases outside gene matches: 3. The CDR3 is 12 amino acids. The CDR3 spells CASSRQGDTIYF. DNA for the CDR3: TGTGCCAGCAGCCGACAGGGAGACACCATATATTTT.

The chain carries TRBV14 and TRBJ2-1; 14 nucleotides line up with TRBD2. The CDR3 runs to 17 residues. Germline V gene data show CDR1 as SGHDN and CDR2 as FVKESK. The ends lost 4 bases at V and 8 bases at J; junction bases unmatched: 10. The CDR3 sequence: CASSPRLAGGPRDEQFF. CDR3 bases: TGTGCCAGCAGCCCAAGACTAGCGGGAGGGCCGAGGGATGAGCAGTTCTTC.

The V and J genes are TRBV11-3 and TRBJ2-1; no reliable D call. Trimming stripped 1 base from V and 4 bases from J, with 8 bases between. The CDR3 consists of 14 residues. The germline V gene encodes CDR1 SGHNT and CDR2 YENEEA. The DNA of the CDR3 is TGTGCCAGCAGCTTAGTGGGCCGATACAATGAGCAGTTCTTC. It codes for CASSLVGRYNEQFF.

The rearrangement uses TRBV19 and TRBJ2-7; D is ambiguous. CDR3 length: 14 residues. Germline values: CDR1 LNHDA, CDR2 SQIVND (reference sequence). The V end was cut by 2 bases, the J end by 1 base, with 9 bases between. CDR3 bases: TGTGCCAGTAGTATAACGACTCCTTCCTACGAGCAGTACTTC. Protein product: CASSITTPSYEQYF. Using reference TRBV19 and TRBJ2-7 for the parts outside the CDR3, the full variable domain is DGGITQSPKYLFRKEGQNVTLSCEQNLNHDAMYWYRQDPGQGLRLIYYSQIVNDFQKGDIAEGYSVSREKKESFPLTVTSAQKNPTAFYLCASSITTPSYEQYFGPGTRLTVT.

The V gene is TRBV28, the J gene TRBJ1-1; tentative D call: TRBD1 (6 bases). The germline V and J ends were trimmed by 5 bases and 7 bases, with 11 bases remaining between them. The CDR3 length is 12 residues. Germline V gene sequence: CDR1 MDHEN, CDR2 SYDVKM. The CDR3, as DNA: TGTGCCAGCAGTGTACAGGGCTTTGAAGCTTTCTTT. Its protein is CASSVQGFEAFF.

The CDR3 sequence is CASSPRQNSNQPQHF. CDR3 coding DNA: TGTGCCAGCAGCCCCAGACAGAATAGCAATCAGCCCCAGCATTTT. The chain combines TRBV7-8 with TRBJ1-5, with D tentatively TRBD1 (5 bases). This CDR3 comprises 15 residues. CDR1 is SGHVS and CDR2 is FQNEAQ in the germline V gene. Deletions cut 5 bases from V and 0 bases from J, with 11 bases between.

The CDR3 bases are TGTGCCAGCAGCTTGCGGGACTCCTACAATGAGCAGTTCTTC. This translates into CASSLRDSYNEQFF. This sequence joins TRBV7-9 and TRBJ2-1, with a possible D match to TRBD2 (6 bases). V was clipped by 3 bases and J by 0 bases, with 6 bases between them. CDR3 length: 14 amino acids. Germline values: CDR1 SEHNR, CDR2 FQNEAQ (reference sequence).

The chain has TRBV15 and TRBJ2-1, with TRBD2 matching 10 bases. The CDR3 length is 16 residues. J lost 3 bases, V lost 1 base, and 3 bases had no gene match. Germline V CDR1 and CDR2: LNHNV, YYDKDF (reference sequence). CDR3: CATSRGTSGNYNEQFF. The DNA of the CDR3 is TGTGCCACCAGCAGAGGAACTAGCGGGAACTACAATGAGCAGTTCTTC.

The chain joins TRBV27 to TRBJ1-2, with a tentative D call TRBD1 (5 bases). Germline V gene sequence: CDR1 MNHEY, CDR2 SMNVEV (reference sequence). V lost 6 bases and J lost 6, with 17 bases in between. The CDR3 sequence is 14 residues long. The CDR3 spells CASSPYGDSDGYTF. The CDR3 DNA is TGTGCCAGCAGCCCCTACGGGGACTCCGATGGCTACACCTTC.

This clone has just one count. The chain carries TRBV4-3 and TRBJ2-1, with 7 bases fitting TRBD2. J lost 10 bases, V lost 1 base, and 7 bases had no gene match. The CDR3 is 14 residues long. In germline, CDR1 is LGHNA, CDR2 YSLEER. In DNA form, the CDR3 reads TGCGCCAGCAGCCAAGCTTGGGAGGGCGAGGAGCAGTTCTTC. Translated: CASSQAWEGEEQFF.

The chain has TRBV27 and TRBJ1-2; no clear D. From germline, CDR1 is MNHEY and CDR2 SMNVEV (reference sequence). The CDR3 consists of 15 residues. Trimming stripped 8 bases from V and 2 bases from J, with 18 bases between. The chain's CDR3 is CASLSYSGANYGYTF. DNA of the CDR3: TGTGCCAGCCTCTCCTACAGTGGTGCAAACTATGGCTACACCTTC.

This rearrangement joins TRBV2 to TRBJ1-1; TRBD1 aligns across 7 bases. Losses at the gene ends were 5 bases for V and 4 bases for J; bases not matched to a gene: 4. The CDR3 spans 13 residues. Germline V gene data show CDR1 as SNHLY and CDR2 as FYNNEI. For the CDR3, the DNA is TGTGCCAGCAGTCCCAGGGGGATCACTGAAGCTTTCTTT. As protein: CASSPRGITEAFF.

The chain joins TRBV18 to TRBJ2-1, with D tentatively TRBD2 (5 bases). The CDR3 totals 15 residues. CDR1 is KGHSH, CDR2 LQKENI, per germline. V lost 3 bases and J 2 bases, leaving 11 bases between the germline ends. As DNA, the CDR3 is TGTGCCAGCTCACCTTTAGGACTTCCCTACAATGAGCAGTTCTTC. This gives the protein CASSPLGLPYNEQFF.

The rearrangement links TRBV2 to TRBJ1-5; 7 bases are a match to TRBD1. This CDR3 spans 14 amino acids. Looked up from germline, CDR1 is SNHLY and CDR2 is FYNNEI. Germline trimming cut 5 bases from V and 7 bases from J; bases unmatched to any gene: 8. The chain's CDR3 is CASSLRQGGQPQHF. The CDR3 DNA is TGTGCCAGCAGTCTCAGACAGGGAGGCCAGCCCCAGCATTTT.

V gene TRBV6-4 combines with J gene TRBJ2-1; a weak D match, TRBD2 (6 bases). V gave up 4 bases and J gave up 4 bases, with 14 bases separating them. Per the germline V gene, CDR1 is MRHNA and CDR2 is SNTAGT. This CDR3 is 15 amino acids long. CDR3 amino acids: CASSVDGGTYNEQFF. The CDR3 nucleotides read TGTGCCAGCAGTGTCGATGGCGGGACTTACAATGAGCAGTTCTTC.

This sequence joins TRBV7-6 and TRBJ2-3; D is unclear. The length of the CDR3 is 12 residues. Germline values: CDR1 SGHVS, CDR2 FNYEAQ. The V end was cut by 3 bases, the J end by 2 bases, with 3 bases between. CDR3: CASSFYTDTQYF. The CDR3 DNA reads TGTGCCAGCAGCTTCTACACAGATACGCAGTATTTT.

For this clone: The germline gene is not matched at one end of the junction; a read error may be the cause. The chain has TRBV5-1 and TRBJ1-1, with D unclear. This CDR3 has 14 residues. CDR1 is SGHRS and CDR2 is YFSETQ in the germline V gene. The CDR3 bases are TGCGCCAGCAGCTTGGGGCCCAGGAACGCTGAAGCTTTCTTT. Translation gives CASSLGPRNAEAFF.

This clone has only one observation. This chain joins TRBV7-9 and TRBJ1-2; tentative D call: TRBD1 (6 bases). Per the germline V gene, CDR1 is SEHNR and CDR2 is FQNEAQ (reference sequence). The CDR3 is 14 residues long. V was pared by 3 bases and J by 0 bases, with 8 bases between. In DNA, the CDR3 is TGTGCCAGCAGCTTGACAGGTTCTAACTATGGCTACACCTTC. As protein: CASSLTGSNYGYTF.

In DNA form, the CDR3 reads TGTGCCAGCAGCTTATATTGGGAGGTCAGTTCAGAACAGTACTTC. Translation: CASSLYWEVSSEQYF. The rearrangement links TRBV7-2 to TRBJ2-7; the D gene is possibly TRBD2 (6 bases). The CDR3 totals 15 residues. Germline V CDR1 and CDR2: SGHTA, FQGNSA. V lost 2 bases, J lost 10 bases, and 21 bases lay in between.

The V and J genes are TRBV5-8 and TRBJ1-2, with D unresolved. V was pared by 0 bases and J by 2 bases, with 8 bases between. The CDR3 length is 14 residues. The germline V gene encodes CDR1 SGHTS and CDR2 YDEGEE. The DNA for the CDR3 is TGTGCCAGCAGCTTGGGGGCCCCAAACTATGGCTACACCTTC. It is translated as CASSLGAPNYGYTF. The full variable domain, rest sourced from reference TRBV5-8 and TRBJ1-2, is EAGVTQSPTHLIKTRGQQATLRCSPISGHTSVYWYQQALGLGLQFLLWYDEGEERNRGNFPPRFSGRQFPNYSSELNVNALELEDSALYLCASSLGAPNYGYTFGSGTRLTVV.

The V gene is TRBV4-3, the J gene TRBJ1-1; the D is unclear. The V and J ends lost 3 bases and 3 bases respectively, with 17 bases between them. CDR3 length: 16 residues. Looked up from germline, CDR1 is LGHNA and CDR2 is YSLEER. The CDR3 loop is CASSQVIVGGDTEAFF. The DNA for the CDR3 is TGCGCCAGCAGCCAGGTTATAGTCGGCGGGGACACTGAAGCTTTCTTT.

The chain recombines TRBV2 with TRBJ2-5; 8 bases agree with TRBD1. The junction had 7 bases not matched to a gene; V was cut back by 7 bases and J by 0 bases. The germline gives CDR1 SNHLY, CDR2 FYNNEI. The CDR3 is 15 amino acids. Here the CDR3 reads CASTGGGSYQETQYF. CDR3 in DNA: TGTGCCAGCACAGGGGGCGGGTCGTACCAAGAGACCCAGTACTTC.

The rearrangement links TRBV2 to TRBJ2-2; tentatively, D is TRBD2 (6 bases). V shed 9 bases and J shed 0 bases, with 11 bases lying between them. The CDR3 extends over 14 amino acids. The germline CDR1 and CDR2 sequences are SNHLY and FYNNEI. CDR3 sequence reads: CASMGLTNTGELFF. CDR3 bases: TGTGCCAGTATGGGACTCACGAACACCGGGGAGCTGTTTTTT.

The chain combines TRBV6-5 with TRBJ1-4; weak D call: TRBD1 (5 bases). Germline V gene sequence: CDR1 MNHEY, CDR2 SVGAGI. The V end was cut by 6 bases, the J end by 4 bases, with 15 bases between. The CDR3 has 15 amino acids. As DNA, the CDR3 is TGTGCCAGCAGCCCCGCCGGGGGAATTAATGAAAAACTGTTTTTT. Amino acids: CASSPAGGINEKLFF.

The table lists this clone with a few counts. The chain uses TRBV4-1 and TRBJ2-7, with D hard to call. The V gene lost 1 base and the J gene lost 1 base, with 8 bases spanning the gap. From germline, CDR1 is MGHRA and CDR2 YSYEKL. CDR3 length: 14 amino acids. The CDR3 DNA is TGCGCCAGCAGCCAAGGGTTCAGATCCTACGAGCAGTACTTC. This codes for CASSQGFRSYEQYF.

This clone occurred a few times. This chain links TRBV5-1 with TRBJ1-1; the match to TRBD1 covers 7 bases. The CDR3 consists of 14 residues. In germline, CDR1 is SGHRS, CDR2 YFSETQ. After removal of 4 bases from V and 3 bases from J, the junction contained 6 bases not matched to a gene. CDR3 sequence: CASSEGGVDTEAFF. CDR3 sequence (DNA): TGCGCCAGCAGCGAAGGGGGCGTCGACACTGAAGCTTTCTTT.

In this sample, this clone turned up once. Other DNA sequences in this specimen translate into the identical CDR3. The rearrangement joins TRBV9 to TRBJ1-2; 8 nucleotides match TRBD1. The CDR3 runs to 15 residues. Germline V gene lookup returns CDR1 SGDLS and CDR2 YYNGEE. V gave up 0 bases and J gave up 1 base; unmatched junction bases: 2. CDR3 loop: CASSVGGQGNYGYTF. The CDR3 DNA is TGTGCCAGCAGCGTAGGTGGACAGGGTAACTATGGCTACACCTTC. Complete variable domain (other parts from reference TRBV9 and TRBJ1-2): DSGVTQTPKHLITATGQRVTLRCSPRSGDLSVYWYQQSLDQGLQFLIQYYNGEERAKGNILERFSAQQFPDLHSELNLSSLELGDSALYFCASSVGGQGNYGYTFGSGTRLTVV.

This chain's CDR3 is CASYRDRGRRWEQYF. The CDR3 DNA reads TGTGCCAGCTACCGGGACAGGGGGCGCCGATGGGAGCAGTACTTC. This rearrangement joins TRBV27 to TRBJ2-7, with 12 bases identical to TRBD1. Per the germline V gene, CDR1 is MNHEY and CDR2 is SMNVEV (reference sequence). This CDR3 has 15 amino acids. J lost 7 bases, V lost 8 bases, and 12 bases had no gene match.

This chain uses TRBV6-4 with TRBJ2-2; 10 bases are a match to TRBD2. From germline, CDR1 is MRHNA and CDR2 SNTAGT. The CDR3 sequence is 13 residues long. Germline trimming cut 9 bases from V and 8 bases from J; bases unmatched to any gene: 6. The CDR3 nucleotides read TGTGCCAGTGCTAGCGGGAGCGCGGGGGAGCTGTTTTTT. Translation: CASASGSAGELFF.